This entry is about one T cell receptor (beta chain). The sample comes from a study of T cell responses to AZD1222 COVID-19 vaccine. Germline V gene sequence: CDR1 LGHDT, CDR2 YNNKEL (reference sequence). This CDR3 has 15 amino acids. V was clipped by 0 bases and J by 9 bases, with 15 bases between them. Libraries were prepared by immunoSEQ multiplex PCR; TCRdb keeps only in-frame clonotypes and omits some of them. Of some 150,000 clones detected, 90% appear once; the ten largest clones hold roughly 3.2%. The origin of this receptor is an adult in good health. This specimen was peripheral blood, taken on day 0 of AZD1222 vaccination. The rearrangement links TRBV3-1 (or the pseudogene TRBV3-2) to TRBJ1-5; D gene uncertain. The CDR3 sequence: CASSQELPGGGPQHF. In DNA form, the CDR3 reads TGTGCCAGCAGCCAAGAGCTCCCAGGTGGCGGGCCCCAGCATTTT.